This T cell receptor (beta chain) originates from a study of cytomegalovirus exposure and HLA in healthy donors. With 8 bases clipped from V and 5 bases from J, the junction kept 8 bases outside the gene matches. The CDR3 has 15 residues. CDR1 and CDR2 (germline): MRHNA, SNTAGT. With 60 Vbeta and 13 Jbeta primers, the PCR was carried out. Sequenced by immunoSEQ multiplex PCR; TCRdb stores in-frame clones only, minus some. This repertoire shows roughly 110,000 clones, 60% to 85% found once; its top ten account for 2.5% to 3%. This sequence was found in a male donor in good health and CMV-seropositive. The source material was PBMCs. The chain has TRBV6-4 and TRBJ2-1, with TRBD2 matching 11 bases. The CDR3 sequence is CASGKTSGENNEQFF. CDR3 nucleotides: TGTGCCAGCGGGAAGACTAGCGGGGAGAACAATGAGCAGTTCTTC.